The 2 T cell receptor beta chains listed next were all sequenced from one sample in a study of T cell repertoires in cytomegalovirus infection. TCRdb itself ran the reads through MiXCR, one entry per CDR3 protein. The profile shows 310,000 or so distinct CDR3 sequences, about 23% of them singletons. The sequencing input was PBMCs. The origin of the receptors is a human donor in good health (CMV status not recorded). Some clones in this sample may be carry-over from other donors' samples.

This clonotype was observed a single time. This rearrangement joins TRBV2 to TRBJ2-1; no clear D. CDR1 SNHLY and CDR2 FYNNEI come from the germline V gene. Trimming took off 5 bases at V and 3 bases at J, with 8 bases between the two ends. The CDR3 runs to 13 residues. As DNA, the CDR3 is TGTGCCAGCAGTCCGACCCTCTACAATGAGCAGTTCTTC. Translated: CASSPTLYNEQFF. Based on the CDR3 plus reference TRBV2 and TRBJ2-1, the full variable domain is EPEVTQTPSHQVTQMGQEVILRCVPISNHLYFYWYRQILGQKVEFLVSFYNNEISEKSEIFDDQFSVERPDGSNFTLKIRSTKLEDSAMYFCASSPTLYNEQFFGPGTRLTVL.

This clonotype turned up a few times. The genes are TRBV7-8 and TRBJ2-1; 7 bases are shared with TRBD1. V gave up 5 bases and J gave up 9 bases; unmatched junction bases: 10. Germline CDR1 SGHVS, CDR2 FQNEAQ. The CDR3 covers 14 residues. As DNA, the CDR3 is TGTGCCAGCAGCAGACAGGGATCGGCAGGTGAGCAGTTCTTC. Its protein is CASSRQGSAGEQFF.